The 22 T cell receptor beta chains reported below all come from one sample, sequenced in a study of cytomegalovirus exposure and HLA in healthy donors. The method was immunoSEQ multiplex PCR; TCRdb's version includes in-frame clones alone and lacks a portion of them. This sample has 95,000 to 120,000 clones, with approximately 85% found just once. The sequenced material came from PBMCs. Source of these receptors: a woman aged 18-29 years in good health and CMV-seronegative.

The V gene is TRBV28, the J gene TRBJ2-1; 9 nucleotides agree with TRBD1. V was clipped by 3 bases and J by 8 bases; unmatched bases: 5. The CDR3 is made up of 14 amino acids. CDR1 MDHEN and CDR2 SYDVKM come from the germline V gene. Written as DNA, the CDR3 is TGTGCCAGCAGTTTGCCAGGGACAGGGTATGAGCAGTTCTTC. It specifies CASSLPGTGYEQFF.

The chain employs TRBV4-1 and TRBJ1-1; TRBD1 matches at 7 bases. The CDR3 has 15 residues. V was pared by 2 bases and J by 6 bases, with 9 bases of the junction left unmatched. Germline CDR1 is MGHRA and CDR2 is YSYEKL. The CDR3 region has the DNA TGCGCCAGCAGCCAACATACAGGGGAGGTCCCTGAAGCTTTCTTT. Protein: CASSQHTGEVPEAFF.

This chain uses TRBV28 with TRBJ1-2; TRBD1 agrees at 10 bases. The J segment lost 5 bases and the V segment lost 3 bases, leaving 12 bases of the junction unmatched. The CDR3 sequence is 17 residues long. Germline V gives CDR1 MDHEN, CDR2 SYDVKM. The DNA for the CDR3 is TGTGCCAGCAGTTTGGGGACAGGGGCTTTCAAGGGATATGGCTACACCTTC. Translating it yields CASSLGTGAFKGYGYTF.

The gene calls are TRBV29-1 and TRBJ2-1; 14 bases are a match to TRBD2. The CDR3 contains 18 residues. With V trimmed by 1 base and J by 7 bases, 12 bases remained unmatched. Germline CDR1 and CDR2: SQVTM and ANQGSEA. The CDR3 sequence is CSVEGGLAGVQGGNEQFF. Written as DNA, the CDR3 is TGCAGCGTTGAAGGGGGACTAGCGGGGGTACAAGGGGGAAATGAGCAGTTCTTC.

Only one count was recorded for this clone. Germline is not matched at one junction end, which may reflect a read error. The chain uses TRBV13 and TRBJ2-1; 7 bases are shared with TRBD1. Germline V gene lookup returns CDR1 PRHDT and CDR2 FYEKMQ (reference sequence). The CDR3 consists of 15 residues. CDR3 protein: CASSLGGSSYNEQFF. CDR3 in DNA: TGTGCCAGCAGCCTAGGGGGCAGCTCCTACAATGAGCAGTTCTTC.

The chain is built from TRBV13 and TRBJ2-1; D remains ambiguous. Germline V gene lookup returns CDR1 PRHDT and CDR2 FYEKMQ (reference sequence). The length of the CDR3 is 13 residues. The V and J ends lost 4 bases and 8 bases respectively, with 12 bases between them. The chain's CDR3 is CASSSGSADEQFF. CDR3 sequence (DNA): TGTGCCAGCAGCTCAGGTTCCGCGGATGAGCAGTTCTTC.

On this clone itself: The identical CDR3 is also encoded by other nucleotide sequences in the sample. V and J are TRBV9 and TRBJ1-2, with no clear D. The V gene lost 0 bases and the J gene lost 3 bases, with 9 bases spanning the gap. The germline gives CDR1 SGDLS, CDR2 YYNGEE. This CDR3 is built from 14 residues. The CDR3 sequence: CASSVGGGYYGYTF. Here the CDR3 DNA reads TGTGCCAGCAGCGTAGGGGGAGGATACTATGGCTACACCTTC.

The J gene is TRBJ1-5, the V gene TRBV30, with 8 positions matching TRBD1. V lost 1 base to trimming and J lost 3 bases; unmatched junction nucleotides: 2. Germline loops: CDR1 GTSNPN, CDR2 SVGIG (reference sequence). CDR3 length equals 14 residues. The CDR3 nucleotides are TGTGCCTGGAGTGCGGGACAGGCCAATCAGCCCCAGCATTTT. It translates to CAWSAGQANQPQHF.

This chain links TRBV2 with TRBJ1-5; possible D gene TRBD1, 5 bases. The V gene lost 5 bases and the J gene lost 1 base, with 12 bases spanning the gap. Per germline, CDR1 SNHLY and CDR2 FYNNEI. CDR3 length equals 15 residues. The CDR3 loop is CASSKDKGSNQPQHF. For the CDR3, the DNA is TGTGCCAGCAGTAAGGACAAGGGAAGCAATCAGCCCCAGCATTTT.

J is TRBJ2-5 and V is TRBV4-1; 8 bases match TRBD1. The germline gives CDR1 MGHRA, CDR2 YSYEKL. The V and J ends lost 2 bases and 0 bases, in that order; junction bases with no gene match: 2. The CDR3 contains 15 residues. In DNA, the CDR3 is TGCGCCAGCAGCCAACCGGACAGGGACCAAGAGACCCAGTACTTC. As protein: CASSQPDRDQETQYF.

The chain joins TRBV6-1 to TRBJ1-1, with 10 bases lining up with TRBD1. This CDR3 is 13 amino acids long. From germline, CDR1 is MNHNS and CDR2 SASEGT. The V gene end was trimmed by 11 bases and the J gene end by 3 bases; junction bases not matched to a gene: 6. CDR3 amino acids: CAGGQGDDTEAFF. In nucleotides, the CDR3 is TGTGCCGGAGGACAGGGGGATGACACTGAAGCTTTCTTT.

The CDR3 DNA sequence: TGTGCCAGCAGACTACAGGGTTCTCCGGTAACGGACTATGGCTACACCTTC. Translation: CASRLQGSPVTDYGYTF. J is TRBJ1-2 and V is TRBV5-6; D is perhaps TRBD1 (6 bases). V lost 5 bases, J lost 3 bases, and 23 bases lay in between. Germline loops: CDR1 SGHDT, CDR2 YYEEEE. The CDR3 loop spans 17 amino acids.

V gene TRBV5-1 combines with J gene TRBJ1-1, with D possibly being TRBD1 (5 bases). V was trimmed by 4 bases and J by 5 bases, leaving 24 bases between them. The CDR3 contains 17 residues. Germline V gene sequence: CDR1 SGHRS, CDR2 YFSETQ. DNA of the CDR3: TGCGCCAGCAGCGCCGCGGGGGGGTGGAGGGGTAAGACTGAAGCTTTCTTT. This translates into CASSAAGGWRGKTEAFF.

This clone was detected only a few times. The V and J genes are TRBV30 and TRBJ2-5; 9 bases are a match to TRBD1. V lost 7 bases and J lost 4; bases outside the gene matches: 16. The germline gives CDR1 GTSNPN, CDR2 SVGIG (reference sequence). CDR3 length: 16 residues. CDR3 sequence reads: CAFTPGGQGSGETQYF. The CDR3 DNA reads TGTGCCTTCACCCCTGGGGGACAGGGTAGTGGAGAGACCCAGTACTTC.

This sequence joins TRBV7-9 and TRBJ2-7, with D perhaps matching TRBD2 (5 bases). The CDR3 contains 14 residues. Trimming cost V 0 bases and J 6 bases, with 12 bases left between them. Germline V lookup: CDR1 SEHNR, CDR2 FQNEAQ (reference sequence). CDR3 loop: CASSLALSGSEQYF. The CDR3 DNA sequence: TGTGCCAGCAGCTTAGCCCTATCGGGGAGCGAGCAGTACTTC.

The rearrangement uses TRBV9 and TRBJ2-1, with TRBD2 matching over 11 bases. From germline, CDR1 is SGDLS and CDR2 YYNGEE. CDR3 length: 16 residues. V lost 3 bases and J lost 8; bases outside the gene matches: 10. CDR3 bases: TGTGCCAGCAGCGGAAGACTAGCGGGGAACAGTCATGAGCAGTTCTTC. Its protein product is CASSGRLAGNSHEQFF.

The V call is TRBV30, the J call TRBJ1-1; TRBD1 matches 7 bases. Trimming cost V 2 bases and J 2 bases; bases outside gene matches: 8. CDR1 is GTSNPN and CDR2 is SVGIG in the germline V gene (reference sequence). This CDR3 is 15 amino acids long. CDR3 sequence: CAWSRYRQGNTEAFF. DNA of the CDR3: TGTGCCTGGAGTAGGTACCGACAGGGTAACACTGAAGCTTTCTTT.

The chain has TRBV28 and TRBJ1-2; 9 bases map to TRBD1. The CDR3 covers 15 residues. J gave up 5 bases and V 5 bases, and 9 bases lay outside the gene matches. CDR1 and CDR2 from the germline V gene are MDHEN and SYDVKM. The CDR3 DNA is TGTGCCAGCAGTCCTTCGGACAGGGGTTGGTATGGCTACACCTTC. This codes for CASSPSDRGWYGYTF.

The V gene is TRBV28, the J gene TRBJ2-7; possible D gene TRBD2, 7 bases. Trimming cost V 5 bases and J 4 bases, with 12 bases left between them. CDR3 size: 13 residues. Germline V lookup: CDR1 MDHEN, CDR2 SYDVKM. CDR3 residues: CASSNGGLYEQYF. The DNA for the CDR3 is TGTGCCAGCAGTAACGGGGGGCTGTACGAGCAGTACTTC.

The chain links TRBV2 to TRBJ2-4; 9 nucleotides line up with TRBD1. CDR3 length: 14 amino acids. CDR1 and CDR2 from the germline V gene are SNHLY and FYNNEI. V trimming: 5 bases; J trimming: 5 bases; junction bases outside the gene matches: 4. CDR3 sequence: CASSSGQGENIQYF. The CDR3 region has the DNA TGTGCCAGCAGTTCGGGACAGGGCGAAAACATTCAGTACTTC.

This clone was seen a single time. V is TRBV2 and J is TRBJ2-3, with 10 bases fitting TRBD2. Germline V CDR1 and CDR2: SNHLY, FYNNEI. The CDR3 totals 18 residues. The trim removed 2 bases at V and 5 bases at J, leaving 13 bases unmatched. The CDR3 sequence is CASSESPLAGGRGDTQYF. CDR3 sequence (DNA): TGTGCCAGCAGTGAAAGTCCTTTAGCGGGGGGACGGGGAGATACGCAGTATTTT. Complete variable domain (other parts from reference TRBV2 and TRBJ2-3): EPEVTQTPSHQVTQMGQEVILRCVPISNHLYFYWYRQILGQKVEFLVSFYNNEISEKSEIFDDQFSVERPDGSNFTLKIRSTKLEDSAMYFCASSESPLAGGRGDTQYFGPGTRLTVL.

CDR3 sequence reads: CASSLAARVKDGYTF. The CDR3 nucleotides read TGTGCCAGCAGCTTAGCCGCACGGGTTAAAGATGGCTACACCTTC. J is TRBJ1-2 and V is TRBV7-9; D not certain. CDR3 length equals 15 residues. Trimming left V 0 bases short and J 6 bases short, with 14 bases between. CDR1 SEHNR and CDR2 FQNEAQ come from the germline V gene (reference sequence).